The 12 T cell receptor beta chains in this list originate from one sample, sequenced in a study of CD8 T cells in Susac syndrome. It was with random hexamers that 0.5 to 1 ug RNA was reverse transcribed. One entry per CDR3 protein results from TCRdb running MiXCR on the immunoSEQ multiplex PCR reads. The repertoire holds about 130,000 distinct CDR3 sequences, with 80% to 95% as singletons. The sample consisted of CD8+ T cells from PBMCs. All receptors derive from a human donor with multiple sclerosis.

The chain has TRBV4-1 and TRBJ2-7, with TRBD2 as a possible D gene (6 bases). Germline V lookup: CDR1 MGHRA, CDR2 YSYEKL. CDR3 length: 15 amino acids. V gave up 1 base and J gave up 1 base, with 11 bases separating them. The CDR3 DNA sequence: TGCGCCAGCAGCCAAGTTCCGGCGGGATCCTACGAGCAGTACTTC. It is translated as CASSQVPAGSYEQYF.

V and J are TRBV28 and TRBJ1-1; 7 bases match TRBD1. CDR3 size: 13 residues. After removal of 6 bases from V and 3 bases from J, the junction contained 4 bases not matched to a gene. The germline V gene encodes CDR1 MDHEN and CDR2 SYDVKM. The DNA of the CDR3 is TGTGCCAGCAGGGGACAGCCTTACACTGAAGCTTTCTTT. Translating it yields CASRGQPYTEAFF.

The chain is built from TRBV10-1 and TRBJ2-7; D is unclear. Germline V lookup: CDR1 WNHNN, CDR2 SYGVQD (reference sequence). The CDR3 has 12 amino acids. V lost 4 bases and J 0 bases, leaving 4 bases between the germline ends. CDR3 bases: TGCGCCAGCAGTGTGACCTCCTACGAGCAGTACTTC. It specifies CASSVTSYEQYF.

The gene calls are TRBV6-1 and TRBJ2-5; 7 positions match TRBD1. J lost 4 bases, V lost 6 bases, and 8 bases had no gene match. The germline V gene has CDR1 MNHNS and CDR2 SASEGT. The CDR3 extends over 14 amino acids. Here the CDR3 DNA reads TGTGCCAGCAGCGACGACAGGGAATTAGAGACCCAGTACTTC. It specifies CASSDDRELETQYF.

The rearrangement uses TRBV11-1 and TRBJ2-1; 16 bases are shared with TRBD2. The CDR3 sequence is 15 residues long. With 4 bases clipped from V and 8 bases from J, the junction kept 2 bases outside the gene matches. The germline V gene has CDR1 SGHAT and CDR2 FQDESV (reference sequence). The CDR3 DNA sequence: TGTGCCAGCAGCTCGGGACTAGCGGGGGGGGATGAGCAGTTCTTC. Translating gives CASSSGLAGGDEQFF. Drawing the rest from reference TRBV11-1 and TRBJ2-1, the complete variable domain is EAEVAQSPRYKITEKSQAVAFWCDPISGHATLYWYRQILGQGPELLVQFQDESVVDDSQLPKDRFSAERLKGVDSTLKIQPAELGDSAMYLCASSSGLAGGDEQFFGPGTRLTVL.

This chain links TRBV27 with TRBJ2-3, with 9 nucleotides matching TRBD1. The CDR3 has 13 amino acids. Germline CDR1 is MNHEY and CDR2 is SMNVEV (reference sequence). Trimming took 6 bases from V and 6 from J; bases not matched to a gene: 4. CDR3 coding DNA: TGTGCCAGCAGACAGGGGGCGACGGATACGCAGTATTTT. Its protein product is CASRQGATDTQYF.

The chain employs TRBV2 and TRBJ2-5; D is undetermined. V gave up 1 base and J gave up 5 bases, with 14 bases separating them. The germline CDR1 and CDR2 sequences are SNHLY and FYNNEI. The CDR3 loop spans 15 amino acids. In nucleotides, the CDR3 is TGTGCCAGCAGTGAAGATAATCGACACACGGAGACCCAGTACTTC. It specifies CASSEDNRHTETQYF.

Here the CDR3 reads CASREGQGPGYGYTF. The CDR3 nucleotides are TGTGCCAGCAGGGAGGGACAGGGTCCTGGCTATGGCTACACCTTC. The chain combines TRBV6-4 with TRBJ1-2; 9 bases are a match to TRBD1. The CDR3 length is 15 residues. V lost 6 bases to trimming and J lost 4 bases; unmatched junction nucleotides: 9. Germline V gives CDR1 MRHNA, CDR2 SNTAGT.

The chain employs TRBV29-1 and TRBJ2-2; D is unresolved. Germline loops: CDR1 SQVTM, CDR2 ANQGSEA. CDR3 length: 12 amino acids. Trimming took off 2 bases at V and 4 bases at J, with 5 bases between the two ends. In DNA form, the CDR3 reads TGCAGCGTTGAACCCACCACCGGGGAGCTGTTTTTT. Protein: CSVEPTTGELFF.

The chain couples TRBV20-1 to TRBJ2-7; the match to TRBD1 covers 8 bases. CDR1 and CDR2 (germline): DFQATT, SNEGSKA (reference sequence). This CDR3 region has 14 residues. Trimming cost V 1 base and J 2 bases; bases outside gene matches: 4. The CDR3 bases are TGCAGTGCTAGAGTTCGGACAGGGCCCTACGAGCAGTACTTC. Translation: CSARVRTGPYEQYF.

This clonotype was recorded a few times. The CDR3 sequence: CASSPRQSSYEQYF. In DNA, the CDR3 is TGTGCCAGCAGTCCCCGACAGAGCTCCTACGAGCAGTACTTC. The chain is built from TRBV6-6 and TRBJ2-7, with a possible D match to TRBD1 (5 bases). The CDR3 contains 14 residues. Trimming removed 5 bases from V and 0 bases from J, with 11 bases in between. Germline CDR1 MNHNY, CDR2 SVGAGI (reference sequence).

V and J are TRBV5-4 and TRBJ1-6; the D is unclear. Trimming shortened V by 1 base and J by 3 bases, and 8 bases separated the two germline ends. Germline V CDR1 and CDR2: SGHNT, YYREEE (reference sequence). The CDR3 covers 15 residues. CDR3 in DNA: TGTGCCAGCAGCTTGCAGGAGAGCTATAATTCACCCCTCCACTTT. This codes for CASSLQESYNSPLHF.